A selection of T cell receptor beta chains follows, all from one sample in a study of cytomegalovirus exposure and HLA in healthy donors. Libraries were prepared by immunoSEQ multiplex PCR; TCRdb keeps only in-frame clonotypes and omits some of them. The data show 150,000 to 200,000 clones, 60% to 80% seen once. Input material: PBMCs. These receptors were taken from a woman aged 50 to 60 in good health and CMV-seropositive. Both conserved end residues are part of each CDR3. The order of the fields is V gene, clone size, J gene, D gene, CDR3 protein, CDR3 DNA. D genes are given only for firm matches. Only some rows state a clone size, as once, few, many or a class for expanded clones.

TRBV25-1	.	TRBJ1-1	TRBD1	CASVNRGNTEAFF	TGTGCCAGCGTTAACAGGGGGAACACTGAAGCTTTCTTT
TRBV5-4	few	TRBJ1-2	.	CASSKQDTYGYTF	TGTGCCAGCAGTAAACAGGACACCTATGGCTACACCTTC
TRBV7-2	.	TRBJ1-1	TRBD1	CASSADRVTEAFF	TGTGCCAGCAGCGCCGACAGGGTGACCGAAGCTTTCTTT
TRBV18	.	TRBJ2-1	TRBD2	CASSELAGSIEQFF	TGTGCCAGCTCAGAGCTAGCGGGGTCCATTGAGCAGTTCTTC
TRBV7-9	.	TRBJ2-5	TRBD2	CASSRGTSGPTQETQYF	TGTGCCAGCAGCCGGGGGACTAGCGGGCCTACGCAAGAGACCCAGTACTTC
TRBV19	.	TRBJ1-3	.	CALKRSSGNTIYF	TGTGCCCTTAAGCGGAGCTCTGGAAACACCATATATTTT
TRBV27	.	TRBJ1-3	.	CASSWRTGNTIYF	TGTGCCAGCAGTTGGAGAACTGGAAACACCATATATTTT
TRBV28	.	TRBJ1-2	.	CASSSAGADYGYTF	TGTGCCAGCAGCTCCGCTGGGGCAGACTATGGCTACACCTTC
TRBV28	.	TRBJ1-6	TRBD1	CASSPPGRGDNSPLHF	TGTGCCAGCAGTCCCCCCGGCAGGGGGGATAATTCACCCCTCCACTTT
TRBV7-8	.	TRBJ2-1	TRBD2	CASSLARLAVSYNEQFF	TGTGCCAGCAGCTTAGCGCGACTAGCGGTCTCCTACAATGAGCAGTTCTTC
TRBV6-5	few	TRBJ2-5	TRBD1	CASTPGQGWSETQYF	TGTGCCAGCACTCCGGGACAGGGATGGTCAGAGACCCAGTACTTC
TRBV29-1	.	TRBJ2-1	TRBD2	CSASTSGSGKGEQFF	TGCAGCGCAAGTACTAGCGGGAGCGGAAAAGGTGAGCAGTTCTTC
TRBV19	.	TRBJ1-4	.	CASTMRPSGEKLFF	TGTGCCAGTACCATGCGTCCCTCGGGGGAAAAACTGTTTTTT
TRBV5-1	.	TRBJ1-4	.	CASSLARPATNEKLFF	TGCGCCAGCAGCTTGGCCAGGCCGGCAACTAATGAAAAACTGTTTTTT
TRBV6-6	.	TRBJ1-5	.	CASSYESQPQHF	TGTGCCAGCAGTTACGAGAGCCAGCCCCAGCATTTT
TRBV19	.	TRBJ1-2	.	CASIPNGRYGYTF	TGTGCCAGTATCCCCAATGGGAGGTATGGCTACACCTTC
TRBV4-2	.	TRBJ2-7	.	CASSPSRYEQYF	TGTGCCAGCAGCCCTTCGCGCTACGAGCAGTACTTC
TRBV6-8	.	TRBJ2-7	TRBD2	CASSLGTSGLGTYEQYF	TGTGCCAGCAGCCTCGGGACTAGCGGCTTGGGCACCTACGAGCAGTACTTC